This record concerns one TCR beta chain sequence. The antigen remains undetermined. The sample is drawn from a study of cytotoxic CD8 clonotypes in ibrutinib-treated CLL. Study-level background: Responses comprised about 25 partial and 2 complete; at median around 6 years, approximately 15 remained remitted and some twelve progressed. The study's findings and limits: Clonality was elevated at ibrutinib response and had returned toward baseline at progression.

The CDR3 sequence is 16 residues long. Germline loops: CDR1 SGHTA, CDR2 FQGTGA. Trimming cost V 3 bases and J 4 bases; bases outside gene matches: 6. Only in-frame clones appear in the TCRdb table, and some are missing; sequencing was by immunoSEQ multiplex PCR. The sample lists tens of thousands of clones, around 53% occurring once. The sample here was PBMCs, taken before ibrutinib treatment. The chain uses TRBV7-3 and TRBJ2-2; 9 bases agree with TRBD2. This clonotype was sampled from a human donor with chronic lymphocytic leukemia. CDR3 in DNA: TGTGCCAGCAGCTTCCTTAGCGGGGGAAGCACCGGGGAGCTGTTTTTT. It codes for CASSFLSGGSTGELFF.